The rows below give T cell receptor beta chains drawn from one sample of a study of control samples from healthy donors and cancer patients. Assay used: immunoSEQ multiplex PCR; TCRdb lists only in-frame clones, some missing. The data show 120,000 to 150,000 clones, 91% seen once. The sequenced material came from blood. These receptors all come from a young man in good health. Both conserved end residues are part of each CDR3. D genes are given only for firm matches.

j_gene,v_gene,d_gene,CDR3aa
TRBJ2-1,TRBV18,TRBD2,CASSGLAGDNEQFF
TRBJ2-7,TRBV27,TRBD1,CASSSRQGAGEQYF
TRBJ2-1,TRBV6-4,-,CASSDLANVMNEQFF
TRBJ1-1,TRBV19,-,CASSYRDGTEAFF
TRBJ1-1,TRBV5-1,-,CASSLGGTVNTEAFF
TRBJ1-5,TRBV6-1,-,CASSEAWGHNQPQHF
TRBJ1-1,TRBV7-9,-,CASSLGKYTEAFF
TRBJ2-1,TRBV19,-,CASSIQGDSYNEQFF
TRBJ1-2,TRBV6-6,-,CASSYRGARDGYTF
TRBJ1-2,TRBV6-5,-,CASSYGGTGGYTF
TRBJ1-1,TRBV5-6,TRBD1,CASSIFDREGTEAFF
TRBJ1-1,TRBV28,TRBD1,CASSILGTGGTEAFF
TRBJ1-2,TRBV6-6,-,CASQGREGYGYTF
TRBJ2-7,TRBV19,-,CASSIVKGGKNEQYF
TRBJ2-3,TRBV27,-,CASSFSFGARDTQYF
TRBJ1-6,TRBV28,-,CASSPSIGNNSPLHF
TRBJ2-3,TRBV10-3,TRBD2,CATSSGGGTDTQYF
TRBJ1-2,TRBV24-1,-,CATSDPERPNYGYTF
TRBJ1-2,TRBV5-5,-,CASSLTGTDYGYTF
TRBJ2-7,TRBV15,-,CATSRDSKVSGRIGSYEQYF
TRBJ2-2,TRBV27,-,CASSLFSRGTGELFF
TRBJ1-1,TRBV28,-,CASSFTARNTEAFF
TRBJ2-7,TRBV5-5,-,CASSLDGVYEQYF
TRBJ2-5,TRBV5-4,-,CASSLRRGVETQYF
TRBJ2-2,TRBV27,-,CASSLQGNTGELFF
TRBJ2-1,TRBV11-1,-,CASSPGEHYNEQFF
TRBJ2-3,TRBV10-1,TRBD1,CASSLDRTGLTDTQYF
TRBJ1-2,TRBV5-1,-,CASSLGQGTYGYTF
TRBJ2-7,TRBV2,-,CASRPTPGHEQYF
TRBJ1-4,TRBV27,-,CASSFGQEGKKLFF
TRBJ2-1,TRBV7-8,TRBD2,CASSFLAGGPGQFF
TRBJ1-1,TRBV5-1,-,CASSLDGGGGEAFF
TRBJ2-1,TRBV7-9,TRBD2,CASSLVEGGGDEQFF
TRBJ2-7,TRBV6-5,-,CASTLGYEQYF
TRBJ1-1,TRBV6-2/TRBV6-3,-,CASSYSMARELEAFF
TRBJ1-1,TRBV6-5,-,CASSTRQTTATEAFF
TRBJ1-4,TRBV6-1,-,CASSEQDEKLFF
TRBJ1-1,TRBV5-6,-,CASSQQGAVTEAFF
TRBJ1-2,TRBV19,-,CASSIGAAGYTF
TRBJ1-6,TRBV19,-,CASSMGGNSPLHF
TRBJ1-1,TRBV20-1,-,CSASQTVNTEAFF
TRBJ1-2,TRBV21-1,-,CASSKDSDFYGYTF
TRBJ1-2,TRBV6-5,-,CASSLQGFGYTF
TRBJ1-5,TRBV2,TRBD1,CASSTYRGAEPQHF
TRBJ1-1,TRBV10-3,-,CAISESKWPGGSGTEAFF
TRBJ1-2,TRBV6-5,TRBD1,CASSYSTGGYGYTF
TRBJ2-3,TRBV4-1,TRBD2,CASSKIAGVGDTQYF
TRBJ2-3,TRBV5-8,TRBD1,CASSSGQGASDTQYF
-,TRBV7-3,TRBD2,CASSLLASGRNPYEQYF
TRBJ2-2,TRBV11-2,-,CASSPLNTGELFF
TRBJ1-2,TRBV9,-,CASSVLQNQGYTF
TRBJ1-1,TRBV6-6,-,CASSLGVGTEAFF
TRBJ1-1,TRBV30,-,CAWARLNTEAFF